One sample yielded the 10 T cell receptor beta chains listed below, sequenced in a study of T cells in Graves' hyperthyroidism and ophthalmopathy. RNA transcripts provided the source from which TCR beta CDR3 regions were amplified. The HTBI primer set drove a first-round RT-PCR of the TCR CDR3. TCRdb processed the multiplex PCR reads anew with MiXCR; each CDR3 protein has one entry. The profile shows about 640,000 distinct CDR3 sequences, less than 25% of them singletons. The specimen was blood. The receptors originated from a man aged 25-45 years with Graves' ophthalmopathy.

Only a few counts were recorded for this clonotype. The CDR3 DNA is TGTGCCAGCAGTAAGGGGACACCGAACACCGGGGAGCTGTTTTTT. This codes for CASSKGTPNTGELFF. This chain links TRBV27 with TRBJ2-2, with D possibly being TRBD1 (6 bases). V lost 5 bases and J 0 bases, leaving 10 bases between the germline ends. Germline-derived CDR1 and CDR2 are MNHEY and SMNVEV (reference sequence). The CDR3 has 15 residues.

The gene calls are TRBV6-5 and TRBJ2-7, with 14 bases lining up with TRBD2. Germline CDR1 reads MNHEY; CDR2 reads SVGAGI. This CDR3 comprises 15 residues. Germline trimming cut 4 bases from V and 5 bases from J; bases unmatched to any gene: 4. Here the CDR3 reads CASSFPGLAGDEQYF. Here the CDR3 DNA reads TGTGCCAGCAGTTTCCCGGGACTAGCGGGAGACGAGCAGTACTTC.

Points on this clonotype: A clone one base away is much larger, so this may be a read error. CDR3: CASSFRRDSGIGSQPQHF. In DNA, the CDR3 is TGTGCCAGCAGTTTCCGCCGGGACAGCGGTATCGGCAGTCAGCCCCAGCATTTT. The chain carries TRBV28 and TRBJ1-5; TRBD1 agrees at 7 bases. Losses at the gene ends were 3 bases for V and 6 bases for J; bases not matched to a gene: 17. Germline V gene sequence: CDR1 MDHEN, CDR2 SYDVKM. The CDR3 loop spans 18 amino acids.

The chain employs TRBV10-1 and TRBJ2-7; TRBD1 aligns across 8 bases. CDR3 length: 14 amino acids. V was clipped by 4 bases and J by 2 bases; unmatched bases: 4. Germline assignment: CDR1 WNHNN and CDR2 SYGVQD (reference sequence). CDR3 sequence: CASSGDRPPYEQYF. CDR3 DNA: TGCGCCAGCAGTGGGGACAGGCCGCCCTACGAGCAGTACTTC.

The V call is TRBV4-1, the J call TRBJ2-7; 7 nucleotides agree with TRBD2. J lost 2 bases, V lost 0 bases, and 7 bases had no gene match. CDR3 size: 16 residues. Germline V gene data show CDR1 as MGHRA and CDR2 as YSYEKL. CDR3 nucleotide sequence: TGCGCCAGCAGCCAAGATGCCGGACTAGTTACCTACGAGCAGTACTTC. Protein: CASSQDAGLVTYEQYF.

This clonotype was found a few times. The genes are TRBV7-9 and TRBJ1-2, with 9 bases matching TRBD1. V was clipped by 0 bases and J by 4 bases; unmatched bases: 6. Germline CDR1 reads SEHNR; CDR2 reads FQNEAQ (reference sequence). There are 16 residues in the CDR3. The CDR3 loop is CASSLAMGQGGYGYTF. DNA for the CDR3: TGTGCCAGCAGCTTAGCGATGGGACAGGGAGGCTATGGCTACACCTTC. The full variable domain, completed using reference TRBV7-9 and TRBJ1-2, is DTGVSQNPRHKITKRGQNVTFRCDPISEHNRLYWYRQTLGQGPEFLTYFQNEAQLEKSRLLSDRFSAERPKGSFSTLEIQRTEQGDSAMYLCASSLAMGQGGYGYTFGSGTRLTVV.

The genes are TRBV30 and TRBJ2-1; 8 bases align to TRBD2. The CDR3 spans 17 residues. CDR1 is GTSNPN and CDR2 is SVGIG in the germline V gene (reference sequence). The V segment lost 0 bases and the J segment 1 base; nucleotides outside the gene matches: 8. CDR3 DNA sequence: TGTGCCTGGAGTGTAAGTCGGACTAGCATATCCTACAATGAGCAGTTCTTC. Protein product: CAWSVSRTSISYNEQFF. Drawing the rest from reference TRBV30 and TRBJ2-1, the complete variable domain is SQTIHQWPATLVQPVGSPLSLECTVEGTSNPNLYWYRQAAGRGLQLLFYSVGIGQISSEVPQNLSASRPQDRQFILSSKKLLLSDSGFYLCAWSVSRTSISYNEQFFGPGTRLTVL.

This rearrangement joins TRBV6-1 to TRBJ2-2; 12 nucleotides agree with TRBD2. CDR1 and CDR2 from the germline V gene are MNHNS and SASEGT. Trimming at V came to 6 bases and at J to 4 bases, leaving 9 bases not matched to a gene. The CDR3 covers 17 residues. The CDR3 nucleotides read TGTGCCAGCAGAAATCCATCTAGCGGGAGGGCCACCGGGGAGCTGTTTTTT. Protein product: CASRNPSSGRATGELFF.

There are many counts of this clonotype. The chain carries TRBV5-1 and TRBJ2-1; D may be TRBD1 (6 bases). The CDR3 consists of 14 residues. Per the germline V gene, CDR1 is SGHRS and CDR2 is YFSETQ. Trimming took off 3 bases at V and 0 bases at J, with 7 bases between the two ends. CDR3 amino acids: CASSSDSSYNEQFF. The CDR3 DNA sequence: TGCGCCAGCAGCTCGGACAGCTCCTACAATGAGCAGTTCTTC.

The chain couples TRBV3-1 to TRBJ1-1; 7 nucleotides line up with TRBD1. Germline trimming cut 3 bases from V and 1 base from J; bases unmatched to any gene: 8. The CDR3 runs 16 residues. Germline-derived CDR1 and CDR2 are LGHDT and YNNKEL (reference sequence). CDR3 in amino acids: CASSHSTGAWNTEAFF. CDR3 sequence (DNA): TGTGCCAGCAGCCACTCTACAGGGGCCTGGAACACTGAAGCTTTCTTT.